The 10 T cell receptor beta chains reported below all come from one sample, sequenced in a study of cytomegalovirus exposure and HLA in healthy donors. The PCR contained 60 Vbeta and 13 Jbeta primers. This table comes from immunoSEQ multiplex PCR, and its TCRdb copy is limited to in-frame clones, with some not included. The repertoire table contains 130,000 or so clones. Sequenced input: PBMCs. These receptors were taken from a young woman in good health and CMV-seronegative.

V is TRBV5-1 and J is TRBJ1-1, with D uncertain. Germline loops: CDR1 SGHRS, CDR2 YFSETQ. The germline V and J ends were trimmed by 4 bases and 10 bases, with 14 bases remaining between them. This CDR3 is 12 amino acids long. The CDR3, as DNA: TGCGCCAGCAGCGAATCGAACGGGAGAGCTTTCTTT. Protein product: CASSESNGRAFF.

The chain combines TRBV6-1 with TRBJ1-1; the D is unclear. The CDR3 is 10 residues long. The V end was cut by 7 bases, the J end by 4 bases, with 4 bases between. CDR1 and CDR2 from the germline V gene are MNHNS and SASEGT. Here the CDR3 DNA reads TGTGCCAGCACTCGCACTGAAGCTTTCTTT. The encoded protein is CASTRTEAFF.

The rearrangement links TRBV19 to TRBJ2-5, with D possibly matching TRBD1 (6 bases). Per germline, CDR1 LNHDA and CDR2 SQIVND (reference sequence). The V end lost 7 bases, the J end lost 6 bases, and 15 bases lay between the germline ends. The CDR3 extends over 13 amino acids. This chain's CDR3 is CASTSGDHQTQYF. CDR3 bases: TGTGCCAGTACTTCAGGGGACCATCAGACCCAGTACTTC.

The chain joins TRBV7-9 to TRBJ1-1, with D maybe TRBD1 (6 bases). Germline CDR1 is SEHNR and CDR2 is FQNEAQ (reference sequence). V was cut by 5 bases and J by 0 bases, with 13 bases left in between. The CDR3 is 15 residues long. CDR3 coding DNA: TGTGCCAGCAGCCCCCGACAGGTCATGAACACTGAAGCTTTCTTT. It yields the protein CASSPRQVMNTEAFF. The whole variable domain, filled in from reference TRBV7-9 and TRBJ1-1, reads DTGVSQNPRHKITKRGQNVTFRCDPISEHNRLYWYRQTLGQGPEFLTYFQNEAQLEKSRLLSDRFSAERPKGSFSTLEIQRTEQGDSAMYLCASSPRQVMNTEAFFGQGTRLTVV.

The genes are TRBV11-2 and TRBJ2-2, with D uncertain. Trimming stripped 1 base from V and 7 bases from J, with 4 bases between. Germline V gene sequence: CDR1 SGHAT, CDR2 FQNNGV. There are 12 residues in the CDR3. The CDR3 region is CASSLGYGELFF. The CDR3 DNA follows: TGTGCCAGCAGCTTAGGTTACGGGGAGCTGTTTTTT.

This chain links TRBV28 with TRBJ1-2; D is uncertain. V lost 3 bases and J 2 bases, leaving 7 bases between the germline ends. CDR1 MDHEN and CDR2 SYDVKM come from the germline V gene. This CDR3 is 13 amino acids long. The CDR3 bases are TGTGCCAGCAGTTTTGATAGAAACTATGGCTACACCTTC. Translated: CASSFDRNYGYTF.

This chain's CDR3 is CASSSTGTPTDTQYF. The CDR3 nucleotides read TGTGCCAGCAGCTCGACAGGGACCCCCACAGATACGCAGTATTTT. This chain uses TRBV11-3 with TRBJ2-3, with 7 bases that match TRBD1. The CDR3 sequence is 15 residues long. CDR1 and CDR2 from the germline V gene are SGHNT and YENEEA. J was trimmed by 2 bases and V by 4 bases; bases with no gene match: 6.

The rearrangement uses TRBV2 and TRBJ1-1; TRBD1 agrees at 7 bases. CDR1 and CDR2 from the germline V gene are SNHLY and FYNNEI. The CDR3 has 13 amino acids. J was trimmed by 6 bases and V by 5 bases; bases with no gene match: 6. The CDR3 protein is CASSRDRAPEAFF. The CDR3 coding sequence is TGTGCCAGCAGTCGTGACAGGGCACCTGAAGCTTTCTTT.

This rearrangement joins TRBV5-1 to TRBJ2-4; TRBD1 agrees at 9 bases. V dropped 3 bases and J dropped 2; count of bases not matched to a gene: 6. CDR3 length: 16 residues. Germline CDR1 reads SGHRS; CDR2 reads YFSETQ. The CDR3 nucleotides are TGCGCCAGCAGCTCTACAGGGGGCGCGACCAAAAACATTCAGTACTTC. Its translation: CASSSTGGATKNIQYF.

The chain recombines TRBV11-2 with TRBJ2-1, with D uncertain. The CDR3 covers 17 residues. Trimming removed 0 bases from V and 0 bases from J, with 12 bases in between. Per germline, CDR1 SGHAT and CDR2 FQNNGV. CDR3 in DNA: TGTGCCAGCAGCTTAGATGGTTGGAGAAGCTCCTACAATGAGCAGTTCTTC. Its translation is CASSLDGWRSSYNEQFF.